This is a list of T cell receptor beta chains from one sample in a study of identical twins. TCRdb redid the calling of the 5' RACE reads with MiXCR, one entry per CDR3 protein. The table shows approximately 500,000 distinct CDR3 sequences, with around 24% occurring only once. Separately, the same data were catalogued under a study of T cells expressing NK-cell markers.

The sequenced sample consisted of CD4+ T cells sorted from blood. Receptors originate from a woman between 18 and 29 years old in good health. Each CDR3 is given with its conserved first and last residue. The D gene is left open where the match is weak. Clone size appears in some rows only: once, few, many, or a class for an expanded clone.

NA	TRBV20-1	many	TRBJ1-5	TGCAGTGCGAAAACGGACAGTGATCAGCCCCAGCATTTT	CSAKTDSDQPQHF
NA	TRBV19	NA	TRBJ2-7	TGTGCCAGTAGTATCGGACTAAACTACGAGCAGTACTTC	CASSIGLNYEQYF
NA	TRBV6-1	few	TRBJ2-1	TGTGCCAGCAGTGAGCGGATTGCAGCGAATGAGCAGTTCTTC	CASSERIAANEQFF
NA	TRBV3-1	NA	TRBJ2-3	TGTGCCAGCAGGCAAAACATGGGACACACAGATACGCAGTATTTT	CASRQNMGHTDTQYF
NA	TRBV6-1	NA	TRBJ1-6	TGTGCCAGCAGGGGCAGGGTAATGTTGAATTCACCCCTCCACTTT	CASRGRVMLNSPLHF
TRBD1	TRBV20-1	NA	TRBJ2-7	TGCAGTGCCCTCCCGGGACAGGGATATTCCTACGAGCAGTACTTC	CSALPGQGYSYEQYF
NA	TRBV20-1	NA	TRBJ2-5	TGCAGTGCCAGGACCGGGGGTGAGACCCAGTACTTC	CSARTGGETQYF
TRBD1	TRBV13	many	TRBJ2-5	TGTGCCAGCAGCTTAAAACAGGGGGCGATGGGGACCCAGTACTTC	CASSLKQGAMGTQYF
NA	TRBV5-6	NA	TRBJ1-4	TGTGCCAGCAGCCGGGGACGGACACAAAAACTGTTTTTT	CASSRGRTQKLFF
NA	TRBV12-3/TRBV12-4	few	TRBJ2-2	TGTGCCAGCAGTTTAATGGGGACCGGGGAGCTGTTTTTT	CASSLMGTGELFF
NA	TRBV15	NA	TRBJ1-4	TGTGCCACCAGGGGTGACAGGTTTGGAAAACTGTTTTTT	CATRGDRFGKLFF
NA	TRBV5-1	NA	TRBJ1-1	TGCGCCAGCAGCTTCTCCGATGAAGCTTTCTTT	CASSFSDEAFF
TRBD2	TRBV12-3/TRBV12-4	many	TRBJ2-2	TGCGTGAGCGGGACTACGAACACCGGGGAGCTGTTTTTT	CVSGTTNTGELFF
TRBD1	TRBV10-3	NA	TRBJ2-7	TGTGCCATCACGACAGGGGTCGAGCAGTACTTC	CAITTGVEQYF
NA	TRBV10-3	NA	TRBJ2-3	TGTGCCATCAGTGTCGGGGACACAGATACGCAGTATTTT	CAISVGDTDTQYF
TRBD2	TRBV12-3/TRBV12-4	many	TRBJ2-3	TGTGCCAGCAGGACTAGCGGGAGCACAGATACGCAGTATTTT	CASRTSGSTDTQYF
TRBD1	TRBV27	few	TRBJ2-7	TGTGCCAGCAGTTTTGGGGACAGTAACTACGAGCAGTACTTC	CASSFGDSNYEQYF
NA	TRBV5-1	NA	TRBJ2-3	TGCGCCAGCAGCTCCTCGACAGGCCCCCGTCTTACAGATACGCAGTATTTT	CASSSSTGPRLTDTQYF
NA	TRBV7-3	NA	TRBJ2-3	TGTGCCAGCAGCTCCAACCGACGGGGGGCAGGCACAGATACGCAGTATTTT	CASSSNRRGAGTDTQYF
NA	TRBV5-1	many	TRBJ2-1	TGCGCCAGCAGAATGGAGGGGGCTGAGCAGTTCTTC	CASRMEGAEQFF
NA	TRBV12-3/TRBV12-4	many	TRBJ1-2	TGTGCCAGCAGTTTCACGGATAACTATGGCTACACCTTC	CASSFTDNYGYTF
NA	TRBV7-9	NA	TRBJ2-1	TGTGCCAGCAGTTTCAGGTTAGGGGACGGAGAGCAGTTCTTC	CASSFRLGDGEQFF
NA	TRBV20-1	NA	TRBJ2-7	TGCAGTGCTAGGGGGGAAAGCTCCTACGAGCAGTACTTC	CSARGESSYEQYF
NA	TRBV6-1	many	TRBJ1-2	TGTGCCAGCCAAGACCTGGACGGGAAATATGGCTACACCTTC	CASQDLDGKYGYTF
NA	TRBV7-9	many	TRBJ2-3	TGTGCCAGCAGTTCCCGGGGAGATACGCAGTATTTT	CASSSRGDTQYF
NA	TRBV29-1	NA	TRBJ1-4	TGCAGCGTTGCGATGACTTTTCGGCCGTACCTCATTTTT	CSVAMTFRPYLIF
NA	TRBV29-1	few	TRBJ1-5	TGCAGCGTTGCGGTAACCAATCAGCCCCAGCATTTT	CSVAVTNQPQHF
NA	TRBV20-1	few	TRBJ1-1	TGCAGTGCCTGGGCCCTGAACACTGAAGCTTTCTTT	CSAWALNTEAFF
NA	TRBV5-5	NA	TRBJ1-2	TGTGCCAGCAGCCCTCCTCCTAATGGCTACACCTTC	CASSPPPNGYTF
NA	TRBV5-1	NA	TRBJ2-5	TGCGCCAGCAGCTCGTGGGGCGGTGAGCAAGAGACCCAGTACTTC	CASSSWGGEQETQYF
NA	TRBV11-2	few	TRBJ2-1	TGTGCCAGCAGCCATCGGGGGACAGGGGCTAGCGGGGAATACAATGAGCAGTTCTTC	CASSHRGTGASGEYNEQFF
TRBD1	TRBV12-3/TRBV12-4	NA	TRBJ1-5	TGTGCCAGCAGCACCTCCCCGGGACAGGGGCCTCAGCCCCAGCATTTT	CASSTSPGQGPQPQHF
TRBD1	TRBV7-9	few	TRBJ1-2	TGTGCCAGCAGCCATGGTGGACAGGGAGCTAACTATGGCTACACCTTC	CASSHGGQGANYGYTF
TRBD2	TRBV12-3/TRBV12-4	many	TRBJ2-2	TGTGCCAGCAGTTTAAACAGCGGGGCAGGGGAGCTGTTTTTT	CASSLNSGAGELFF
TRBD2	TRBV7-2	few	TRBJ2-1	TGTGCCAGCAGCTCCCAGCGGGGCTCCTACAATGAGCAGTTCTTC	CASSSQRGSYNEQFF
TRBD1	TRBV10-2	few	TRBJ2-6	TGCGCCACCCACCCCCGGACAGGACCGATTCAATCTGGGGCCAACGTCCTGACTTTC	CATHPRTGPIQSGANVLTF
NA	TRBV6-1	NA	TRBJ2-5	TGTGCCAGCAGGGAAGTACTAGCCAAAGAGACCCAGTACTTC	CASREVLAKETQYF
TRBD2	TRBV6-1	few	TRBJ2-3	TGTGCCAGCACCCCGGGGGGTACGCAGTATTTT	CASTPGGTQYF
NA	TRBV7-9	few	TRBJ1-2	TGTGCCAGCAGAGGCGGCCTCTATGGCTACACCTTC	CASRGGLYGYTF
NA	TRBV20-1	few	TRBJ2-5	TGCAGTGCTTTCGACAGTGGTACACAGGAGACCCAGTACTTC	CSAFDSGTQETQYF
NA	TRBV29-1	NA	TRBJ2-1	TGCAGCGTTGCGCCACACAATGAGCAGTTCTTC	CSVAPHNEQFF
TRBD1	TRBV6-1	NA	TRBJ1-1	TGTGCCAGCAGTGAACCCGACAGGGTCTCCACTGAAGCTTTCTTT	CASSEPDRVSTEAFF
NA	TRBV20-1	few	TRBJ1-5	TGCAGTGCTAGAGATGCACGTGGCAATCAGCCCCAGCATTTT	CSARDARGNQPQHF
TRBD2	TRBV20-1	NA	TRBJ2-1	TGCAGTGCTCGTGCTCTGGGGATCCGCGGGAGGGCGGGTAATGAGCAGTTCTTC	CSARALGIRGRAGNEQFF
TRBD1	TRBV4-3	few	TRBJ1-2	TGCGCCAGCAGCCAAGAAGGGACAGGGGTTGGCTACACCTTC	CASSQEGTGVGYTF
TRBD1	TRBV10-3	NA	TRBJ1-6	TGTGCCACTCACTTCGGGACAGGGGGCTCACCCCTCCACTTT	CATHFGTGGSPLHF
NA	TRBV7-9	few	TRBJ1-2	TGTGCCAGCAGCTTAGCAGGCGGCGGGAAGTTGATTTATGGCTACACCTTC	CASSLAGGGKLIYGYTF
TRBD2	TRBV6-5	few	TRBJ2-4	TGTGCCAGCAGTTCCCCTCGGACTAGCGGAGCCAAAAACATTCAGTACTTC	CASSSPRTSGAKNIQYF
NA	TRBV4-2	few	TRBJ2-7	TGTGCCAGCAGCCAAGATCTCAATCTGGCCGAGCAGTACTTC	CASSQDLNLAEQYF
TRBD1	TRBV2	NA	TRBJ2-5	TGTGCCAGCAGTAAGGACAGGGTGGTGTGGGAGACCCAGTACTTC	CASSKDRVVWETQYF
NA	TRBV4-1	NA	TRBJ2-1	TGCGCCAGCAGCCACGACGCAGTAAGTGGGTCAACTAGCAACGATGAGCAGTTCTTC	CASSHDAVSGSTSNDEQFF
TRBD1	TRBV12-5	few	TRBJ2-7	TGTGCTAGTGGTTGGGACAGGGGATACGAGCAGTACTTC	CASGWDRGYEQYF
NA	TRBV12-3/TRBV12-4	NA	TRBJ2-7	TGTGCCAGCAGTTTAGCGCTCCGACCCTACGAGCAGTACTTC	CASSLALRPYEQYF